The rows below give T cell receptor beta chains drawn from one sample of a study of CD8+ T cells in alopecia areata. The table came from immunoSEQ multiplex PCR; TCRdb's copy has only in-frame clones and leaves some out. The sample lists over 250,000 clones, over 45% occurring once. This specimen was CD4+ T cells sorted from blood, taken around week 54, from a patient treated with tofacitinib. The receptors were sampled from a human donor with alopecia areata. The CDR3 runs from the conserved cysteine through the conserved F or W. Each record gives: clone size, J gene, V gene, D gene, CDR3 DNA, CDR3 protein. The D gene is left open where the match is weak. Clone size is stated in some rows and not others, as once, few, many or a class when expanded.

- | TRBJ1-6 | TRBV9 | TRBD1 | TGTGCCAGCAGCCAGGGACAGGGGGATTCACCCCTCCACTTT | CASSQGQGDSPLHF
- | TRBJ2-1 | TRBV6-1 | - | TGTGCCAGCAGTGTTCCCCTTCCCCAACACAATGAGCAGTTCTTC | CASSVPLPQHNEQFF
few | TRBJ2-7 | TRBV6-1 | - | TGTGCCAGCAGTTACACCTACGAGCAGTACTTC | CASSYTYEQYF
- | TRBJ2-7 | TRBV5-1 | TRBD2 | TGCGCCAGCAATGGCGGGGGGACCCCCTACGAGCAGTACTTC | CASNGGGTPYEQYF
- | TRBJ2-5 | TRBV5-1 | - | TGCGCCAGCAGGCACAGGGCCCCCCAAGAGACCCAGTACTTC | CASRHRAPQETQYF
- | TRBJ2-6 | TRBV6-4 | - | TGTGCCAGCAGTGGGGGCTCTGGGGCCAACGTCCTGACTTTC | CASSGGSGANVLTF
- | TRBJ2-7 | TRBV4-3 | TRBD1 | TGCGCCAGCAGCCAGGATTTGTTGCAGGGGGACTACGAGCAGTACTTC | CASSQDLLQGDYEQYF
few | TRBJ2-4 | TRBV5-6 | TRBD1 | TGTGCCAGCAGCTTGGCCGGGACAGCGTCTCGCGAAAACATTCAGTACTTC | CASSLAGTASRENIQYF
- | TRBJ1-2 | TRBV30 | - | TGTGCCTGGAGTGTACGAGGTGGGGCTGCCTTAGGTGGCTACACCTTC | CAWSVRGGAALGGYTF
- | TRBJ2-7 | TRBV6-6 | - | TGTGCCAGCAGCACACGATCAGGGAGAAGTATCTACGAGCAGTACTTC | CASSTRSGRSIYEQYF
- | TRBJ1-1 | TRBV4-3 | - | TGCGCCAGCAGCTGGCCCAGGCAGGGCGCGCAGGACACTGAAGCTTTCTTT | CASSWPRQGAQDTEAFF
few | TRBJ1-2 | TRBV29-1 | - | TGCAGCGTTGGAACAGTCGGTGGCTACACCTTC | CSVGTVGGYTF
few | TRBJ2-5 | TRBV29-1 | TRBD2 | TGCAGCGTCGATACTAGCGGGGAGACCCAGTACTTC | CSVDTSGETQYF
- | TRBJ1-2 | TRBV5-1 | TRBD1 | TGCGCCAGCAGGACCGGGACAGACCTCGGAGGCTACACCTTC | CASRTGTDLGGYTF
- | TRBJ2-7 | TRBV9 | - | TGTGCCAGCAGCGTAGCCCCGGGGTACTCCTACGAGCAGTACTTC | CASSVAPGYSYEQYF
- | TRBJ2-7 | TRBV5-6 | - | TGTGCCAGCAGCTTGGCCGGGGGGCCCGGCGAGCAGTACTTC | CASSLAGGPGEQYF
- | TRBJ2-1 | TRBV6-5 | - | TGTGCCAGCGGAAATTACAATGAGCAGTTCTTC | CASGNYNEQFF
few | TRBJ1-2 | TRBV2 | - | TGTGCCAGCAGTGAACAAGGAGCAGGACTTTATGGCTACACCTTC | CASSEQGAGLYGYTF
- | TRBJ2-2 | TRBV7-9 | TRBD1 | TGTGCCAGCAGCTCCAACAGGGGGTACACCGGGGAGCTGTTTTTT | CASSSNRGYTGELFF
- | TRBJ1-1 | TRBV30 | - | TGTGCCTGGAGCGGAAGGGCCTCGGGCACTGAAGCTTTCTTT | CAWSGRASGTEAFF
- | TRBJ1-1 | TRBV30 | - | TGTGCCTGGAGTGTATTTGGGGGCGCGAACACTGAAGCTTTCTTT | CAWSVFGGANTEAFF
- | TRBJ1-2 | TRBV9 | - | TGTGCCAGCAGCCCTCTCGCCCCGTATGGCTACACCTTC | CASSPLAPYGYTF
- | TRBJ2-7 | TRBV7-2 | - | TGTGCCAGCAGCTTAGTTTCTGGGGACGCCTACGAGCAGTACTTC | CASSLVSGDAYEQYF
- | TRBJ2-3 | TRBV7-2 | - | TGTGCCAGCAGCTTAGCGAAGGGCCCCCGGGATACGCAGTATTTT | CASSLAKGPRDTQYF
few | TRBJ1-3 | TRBV10-3 | TRBD1 | TGTGCCATCAAAAGGACAGGGTCTAATGGAAACACCATATATTTT | CAIKRTGSNGNTIYF
few | TRBJ1-5 | TRBV5-1 | - | TGCGCCAGCAGCTATCAGGGAGGCAATCAGCCCCAGCATTTT | CASSYQGGNQPQHF
- | TRBJ1-5 | TRBV11-2 | - | TGTGCCAGCAGCCCATCTTACGGTAGCAATCAGCCCCAGCATTTT | CASSPSYGSNQPQHF
- | TRBJ2-7 | TRBV29-1 | - | TGCAGCGTTGTCGGGGACGCCTACGAGCAGTACTTC | CSVVGDAYEQYF
- | TRBJ1-2 | TRBV10-3 | - | TGTGCCATCAGGGACAACATGTTCTATGGCTACACCTTC | CAIRDNMFYGYTF
- | TRBJ2-2 | TRBV18 | - | TGTGCCAGCTCACCGGCAGGGATCACCGGGGAGCTGTTTTTT | CASSPAGITGELFF
- | TRBJ2-5 | TRBV7-2 | - | TGTGCCAGCAGCTTAAGAAGGGGCGTGACCCAGTACTTC | CASSLRRGVTQYF
- | TRBJ2-3 | TRBV2 | - | TGTGCCATCGGACGGAGAGTAACAGATACGCAGTATTTT | CAIGRRVTDTQYF
once | TRBJ2-3 | TRBV25-1 | - | TGTGCCAGCAGTGATTGGCAGGGATCCGCCACAGATACGCAGTATTTT | CASSDWQGSATDTQYF
- | TRBJ1-1 | TRBV7-9 | - | TGTGCCAGCAGCTTAGCGCAGGAGAACACTGAAGCTTTCTTT | CASSLAQENTEAFF
- | TRBJ2-3 | TRBV30 | - | TGTGCCTGGAGTCCGGGACTTGGCACAGATACGCAGTATTTT | CAWSPGLGTDTQYF
- | TRBJ2-3 | TRBV14 | - | TGTGCCAGCAGCCAAGTGTACGGGGCAAGGAATACGCAGTATTTT | CASSQVYGARNTQYF
- | TRBJ2-7 | TRBV5-6 | - | TGTGCCAGCAGCTTGACAGGATACTACGAGCAGTACTTC | CASSLTGYYEQYF
- | TRBJ1-2 | TRBV30 | - | TGTGCCTGGAGTGTAATGGATAACTATGGCTACACCTTC | CAWSVMDNYGYTF
- | TRBJ2-1 | TRBV7-2 | - | TGTGCCAGCAGCTTAAAGGTAGGCTCCTACAATGAGCAGTTCTTC | CASSLKVGSYNEQFF
- | TRBJ1-6 | TRBV25-1 | - | TGTGCCAGCAGTGAATGGCGGGGGATGGGTTCACCCCTCCACTTT | CASSEWRGMGSPLHF
few | TRBJ2-1 | TRBV29-1 | TRBD2 | TGCAGCGTTTTCCGGGAGGGCAATGAGCAGTTCTTC | CSVFREGNEQFF
- | TRBJ2-6 | TRBV27 | TRBD2 | TGTGCCAGCAGTCCCGCCGGCGGGGGGTCCTCTGGGGCCAACGTCCTGACTTTC | CASSPAGGGSSGANVLTF
- | TRBJ2-3 | TRBV5-1 | - | TGCGCCAGCACCCCAGAGGGAGTGGGCACAGATACGCAGTATTTT | CASTPEGVGTDTQYF
- | TRBJ1-4 | TRBV6-5 | - | TGTGCCAGCAGTTATTCCCCCGGGACACGTCATGAAAAACTGTTTTTT | CASSYSPGTRHEKLFF
- | TRBJ1-5 | TRBV10-3 | - | TGTGCCATCAGTGACCTCGGGCGGCCCCAGCATTTT | CAISDLGRPQHF
- | TRBJ2-4 | TRBV30 | - | TGTGCCTGGAGTCCGACAGGGTGGGAGGGAAACATTCAGTACTTC | CAWSPTGWEGNIQYF
many | TRBJ2-5 | TRBV5-4 | TRBD2 | TGTGCCAGCAGCTTCACTAGCGGGGTAGAGGAGACCCAGTACTTC | CASSFTSGVEETQYF
many | TRBJ2-1 | TRBV19 | - | TGTGCCAGTAGTATAGGGGCAGGCAATGAGCAGTTCTTC | CASSIGAGNEQFF
- | TRBJ2-1 | TRBV4-3 | - | TGCGCCAGCAGCCAAGAATCCATTTACAATGAGCAGTTCTTC | CASSQESIYNEQFF
few | TRBJ2-3 | TRBV29-1 | - | TGCAGCGTTGAAGCTCATAGCACAGATACGCAGTATTTT | CSVEAHSTDTQYF
once | TRBJ2-5 | TRBV7-9 | TRBD2 | TGTGCCAGCAGCTTAGGGGACTACTCCCTTCTGTACTTC | CASSLGDYSLLYF
- | TRBJ1-5 | TRBV29-1 | - | TGCAGCGTCCGATGGGCAGGGCTAGATCAGCCCCAGCATTTT | CSVRWAGLDQPQHF
- | TRBJ2-1 | TRBV7-3 | - | TGTGCCAGCAGCTTAAGAGACGCCAGTAATGAGCAGTTCTTC | CASSLRDASNEQFF